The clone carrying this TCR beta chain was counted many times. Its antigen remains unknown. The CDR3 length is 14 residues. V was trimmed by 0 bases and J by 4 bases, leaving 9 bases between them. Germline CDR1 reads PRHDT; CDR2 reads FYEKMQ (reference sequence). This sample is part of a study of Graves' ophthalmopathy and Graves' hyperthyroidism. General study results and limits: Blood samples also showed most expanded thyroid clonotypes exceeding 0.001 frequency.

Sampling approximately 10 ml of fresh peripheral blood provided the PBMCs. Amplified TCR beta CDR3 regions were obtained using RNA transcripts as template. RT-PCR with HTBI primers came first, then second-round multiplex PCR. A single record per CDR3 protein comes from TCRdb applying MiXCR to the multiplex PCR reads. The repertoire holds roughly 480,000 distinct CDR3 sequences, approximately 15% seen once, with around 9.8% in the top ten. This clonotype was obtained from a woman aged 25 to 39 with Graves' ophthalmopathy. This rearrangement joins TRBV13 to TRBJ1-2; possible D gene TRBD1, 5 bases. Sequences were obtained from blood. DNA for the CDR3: TGTGCCAGCAGCTTAGGGAGGGGAGGCTATGGCTACACCTTC. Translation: CASSLGRGGYGYTF.